The 9 T cell receptor beta chains reported below all come from one sample, sequenced in a study of blood T cell repertoires in COVID-19. TCRdb's copy holds only in-frame clones and misses some; the assay was immunoSEQ multiplex PCR. In the table there are some 100,000 clones, about nine tenths of which are singletons. Sequencing was done on a sample of peripheral blood. All receptors come from a man aged 50-59 years with acute or convalescent COVID-19.

This CDR3 reads CASKYDRAISSPLHF. The CDR3 region has the DNA TGTGCCAGCAAGTATGACAGGGCAATTTCTTCACCCCTCCACTTT. This chain uses TRBV5-6 with TRBJ1-6; TRBD1 agrees at 7 bases. CDR1 and CDR2 from the germline V gene are SGHDT and YYEEEE. The CDR3 contains 15 residues. Losses at the gene ends were 6 bases for V and 9 bases for J; bases not matched to a gene: 12.

A single count supports this clone. This chain connects TRBV24-1 to TRBJ2-2, with 9 bases aligning to TRBD2. Trimming took 5 bases from V and 3 from J; bases not matched to a gene: 6. CDR1 and CDR2 from the germline V gene are KGHDR and SFDVKD. The CDR3 is made up of 16 amino acids. CDR3 nucleotides: TGTGCCACCAGTGGTAATAGCGGGAGTTACACCGGGGAGCTGTTTTTT. It is translated as CATSGNSGSYTGELFF.

The chain employs TRBV18 and TRBJ1-1; a weak D match, TRBD1 (5 bases). Trimming took off 6 bases at V and 1 base at J, with 15 bases between the two ends. CDR3 length: 15 residues. Germline CDR1 is KGHSH and CDR2 is LQKENI. CDR3 DNA: TGTGCCAGCTCCAGGTCCGGGGGGAGGAACACTGAAGCTTTCTTT. Protein product: CASSRSGGRNTEAFF. Full variable domain (outside the CDR3, taken from reference TRBV18 and TRBJ1-1): NAGVMQNPRHLVRRRGQEARLRCSPMKGHSHVYWYRQLPEEGLKFMVYLQKENIIDESGMPKERFSAEFPKEGPSILRIQQVVRGDSAAYFCASSRSGGRNTEAFFGQGTRLTVV.

The J gene is TRBJ2-7, the V gene TRBV7-9; 11 bases are a match to TRBD1. The CDR3 covers 15 residues. Germline CDR1 and CDR2: SEHNR and FQNEAQ (reference sequence). J gave up 2 bases and V 6 bases, and 6 bases lay outside the gene matches. The CDR3 bases are TGTGCCAGCAGTCAAGGGACAGGGGGAACCTACGAGCAGTACTTC. Translation: CASSQGTGGTYEQYF.

J is TRBJ2-7 and V is TRBV29-1; 7 bases are a match to TRBD1. The CDR3 sequence is 12 residues long. With V trimmed by 5 bases and J by 6 bases, 7 bases remained unmatched. Germline V gene data show CDR1 as SQVTM and CDR2 as ANQGSEA. The CDR3 protein is CSVLDRTGEQYF. CDR3 sequence (DNA): TGCAGCGTTCTGGACAGGACGGGCGAGCAGTACTTC.

The chain joins TRBV5-5 to TRBJ1-6, with 9 bases aligning to TRBD1. Trimming at V came to 3 bases and at J to 6 bases, leaving 4 bases not matched to a gene. Germline CDR1 is SGHKS and CDR2 is YYEKEE (reference sequence). The CDR3 spans 15 residues. The CDR3 DNA is TGTGCCAGCAGCTGGGGACAGGGTGCTAATTCACCCCTCCACTTT. Translated: CASSWGQGANSPLHF.

V and J are TRBV3-1 (or the pseudogene TRBV3-2) and TRBJ1-1, with 11 positions matching TRBD1. Looked up from germline, CDR1 is LGHDT and CDR2 is YNNKEL (reference sequence). CDR3 size: 16 residues. V lost 1 base to trimming and J lost 4 bases; unmatched junction nucleotides: 5. CDR3 nucleotides: TGTGCCAGCAGCCAAGGGACAGGGGGCGCCGGCACTGAAGCTTTCTTT. Protein sequence: CASSQGTGGAGTEAFF.

The V and J genes are TRBV5-1 and TRBJ1-4; D not certain. The CDR3 extends over 13 amino acids. The V end was cut by 0 bases, the J end by 4 bases, with 4 bases between. Germline values: CDR1 SGHRS, CDR2 YFSETQ. The CDR3: CASSLVVNEKLFF. The DNA for the CDR3 is TGCGCCAGCAGCTTGGTCGTTAATGAAAAACTGTTTTTT.

The count of this clone is one. The chain carries TRBV19 and TRBJ2-7; D is unclear. Germline V gene sequence: CDR1 LNHDA, CDR2 SQIVND (reference sequence). The CDR3 covers 15 residues. V gave up 2 bases and J gave up 1 base, with 12 bases separating them. The CDR3 region has the DNA TGTGCCAGTAGTATATCTGGGCAGCTGTCCTACGAGCAGTACTTC. Residues: CASSISGQLSYEQYF.